This T cell receptor beta chain was found in a study of T-cell reconstitution after alpha-beta-depleted transplantation in children. A TCRbeta library incorporating unique molecular identifiers was prepared. TCRdb used MiXCR to reprocess the PCR reads, holding one entry per CDR3 protein. The table shows nearly 400,000 distinct CDR3 sequences, with just over 20% occurring only once. The V end was cut by 5 bases, the J end by 5 bases, with 15 bases between. Germline-derived CDR1 and CDR2 are SGHAT and FQNNGV. This CDR3 contains 14 residues. The specimen was PBMCs from the stem cell graft donor, collected from the stem cell graft. The chain uses TRBV11-2 and TRBJ1-1, with D maybe TRBD1 (5 bases). This receptor was taken from a human donor who donated a stem cell graft to a child with acute myeloid leukemia. The CDR3 region has the DNA TGTGCCAGCAGCCTCGGAGGGACTTCAACTGAAGCTTTCTTT. Translated, it gives CASSLGGTSTEAFF.